This TCR beta chain was sequenced for a study of T cell clones after liver transplantation. The table came from immunoSEQ multiplex PCR; TCRdb's copy has only in-frame clones and leaves some out. The table shows around 110,000 clones, with about nine tenths occurring only once. This CDR3 has 16 amino acids. The V end lost 4 bases, the J end lost 5 bases, and 20 bases lay between the germline ends. The V gene's germline CDR1 is GTSNPN and CDR2 SVGIG (reference sequence). The chain links TRBV30 to TRBJ1-4; tentative D call: TRBD1 (6 bases). This TCR was sampled from a human patient who received a liver transplant. The graft donor may have contributed some T cells. The input for sequencing was CD4+ T cells from blood, taken 12 months after liver transplant. The CDR3 sequence: CAWKRRTDYLNEKLFF. The DNA for the CDR3 is TGTGCCTGGAAACGACGGACAGATTATTTAAATGAAAAACTGTTTTTT.